A selection of T cell receptor beta chains follows, all from one sample in a study of response to subunit inactivated influenza vaccine. TCRdb re-called the RT-PCR reads through MiXCR, storing one row per CDR3 protein. The sample gives fewer than 650,000 distinct CDR3 sequences, approximately 13% of which show up once; 13% is in the top ten. This specimen consisted of PBMCs from blood, obtained 45 days after vaccination. Every receptor here comes from a middle-aged man who received an inactivated influenza vaccine. The CDR3 runs from the conserved cysteine through the conserved F or W. The D gene is left open where the match is weak. Clone size is shown for a subset of rows, as once, few, many or a class of expanded clone.

j_gene,d_gene,v_gene,abundance,CDR3aa,CDR3nt
TRBJ1-2,.,TRBV12-3/TRBV12-4,.,CASSRGVGGGYGYTF,TGTGCCAGCAGCCGAGGGGTGGGGGGTGGCTATGGCTACACCTTC
TRBJ2-5,.,TRBV6-2/TRBV6-3,.,CASSYSLRSVTETQYF,TGTGCCAGCAGTTACTCCCTGCGGTCCGTCACGGAGACCCAGTACTTC
TRBJ2-7,.,TRBV7-9,.,CASNLGTALVEQYF,TGTGCCAGCAACTTGGGGACGGCCCTCGTCGAGCAGTACTTC
TRBJ1-5,.,TRBV20-1,few,CSASFRSNQPQHF,TGCAGTGCTAGTTTCCGTAGCAATCAGCCCCAGCATTTT
TRBJ2-5,TRBD2,TRBV7-2,few,CASSLLGLAGAQETQYF,TGTGCCAGCAGCTTACTGGGCCTAGCGGGGGCCCAAGAGACCCAGTACTTC
TRBJ2-7,TRBD2,TRBV7-9,few,CASSGGLHEQYF,TGTGCCAGCTCGGGGGGTTTGCACGAGCAGTACTTC
TRBJ2-3,TRBD1,TRBV5-1,few,CASSLTGTGKDTQYF,TGCGCCAGCAGCCTCACCGGGACAGGGAAAGATACGCAGTATTTT
TRBJ1-5,.,TRBV7-8,many,CASSLAPTAYQPQHF,TGTGCCAGCAGCTTAGCTCCGACAGCCTATCAGCCCCAGCATTTT
TRBJ1-2,.,TRBV12-3/TRBV12-4,many,CASTSGFMGYTF,TGTGCCAGCACCTCAGGGTTCATGGGCTACACCTTC
TRBJ2-5,TRBD2,TRBV5-1,many,CASSSGLAGGRLETQYF,TGCGCCAGCAGCTCGGGACTAGCGGGAGGGCGCTTGGAGACCCAGTACTTC
TRBJ1-5,.,TRBV4-1,.,CASSQVVSIPRKGNQPQHF,TGCGCCAGCAGCCAAGTGGTCTCAATACCGAGGAAGGGCAATCAGCCCCAGCATTTT
TRBJ1-5,.,TRBV5-1,few,CASSLVGGNNQPQHF,TGCGCCAGCAGCTTGGTGGGTGGCAACAATCAGCCCCAGCATTTT
TRBJ1-2,TRBD1,TRBV28,many,CASSLGGGSGYGYTF,TGTGCCAGCAGTTTAGGAGGGGGCAGTGGCTATGGCTACACCTTC
TRBJ2-5,.,TRBV5-1,.,CASSLMIRDSQETQYF,TGCGCCAGCAGCTTGATGATCAGGGACTCCCAAGAGACCCAGTACTTC
TRBJ2-7,.,TRBV29-1,few,CSVETVQGQIREQYF,TGCAGCGTTGAAACCGTCCAGGGTCAAATTCGCGAGCAGTACTTC
TRBJ2-7,TRBD2,TRBV20-1,.,CSAKSGTTYEQYF,TGCAGTGCTAAATCCGGGACTACCTACGAGCAGTACTTC
TRBJ1-5,TRBD1,TRBV20-1,.,CSARGSTGILTNQPQHF,TGCAGTGCTAGAGGATCGACAGGGATTCTCACCAATCAGCCCCAGCATTTT
TRBJ2-5,TRBD2,TRBV4-3,.,CASSQDLPSGRRSQETQYF,TGCGCCAGCAGCCAAGATCTGCCTAGCGGGAGGAGGTCCCAAGAGACCCAGTACTTC
TRBJ2-3,TRBD2,TRBV12-3/TRBV12-4,many,CASSLVKLAGATDTQYF,TGTGCCAGCAGTTTAGTGAAACTAGCGGGAGCTACAGATACGCAGTATTTT
TRBJ1-2,.,TRBV20-1,.,CSALLGNYNYGYTF,TGCAGTGCTCTCCTTGGGAATTATAACTATGGCTACACCTTC
TRBJ2-7,.,TRBV11-3,few,CASSVRDGYEQYF,TGTGCCAGCAGCGTGAGGGACGGCTACGAGCAGTACTTC
TRBJ1-2,TRBD1,TRBV6-5,.,CASSYTGQGRYGYTF,TGTGCCAGCAGTTACACGGGACAGGGCCGCTATGGCTACACCTTC
TRBJ1-1,TRBD1,TRBV4-1,few,CASSHGGQLNTEAFF,TGCGCCAGCAGCCATGGGGGACAGCTGAACACTGAAGCTTTCTTT
TRBJ2-7,TRBD2,TRBV7-2,few,CASSPRGSGRAYEQYF,TGTGCCAGCAGCCCCCGAGGTAGCGGGAGGGCCTACGAGCAGTACTTC
TRBJ2-1,TRBD2,TRBV6-1,.,CASIHRREGRYEQFF,TGTGCCAGCATTCATCGGCGGGAGGGCCGTTATGAGCAGTTCTTC
TRBJ1-1,TRBD1,TRBV7-2,few,CASSFRTGANTEAFF,TGTGCCAGCAGCTTTAGGACAGGGGCTAACACTGAAGCTTTCTTT
TRBJ1-5,.,TRBV27,many,CASSWVNQPQHF,TGTGCCAGCAGCTGGGTCAATCAGCCCCAGCATTTT
TRBJ2-7,.,TRBV20-1,.,CSARRDLSYEQYF,TGCAGTGCTAGGCGGGACCTGAGTTACGAGCAGTACTTC
TRBJ1-1,.,TRBV12-3/TRBV12-4,.,CASSLPGVEAFF,TGTGCCAGCAGCTTACCCGGGGTTGAAGCTTTCTTT
TRBJ1-3,.,TRBV12-3/TRBV12-4,few,CASSLRSGGPGNTIYF,TGTGCCAGCAGTTTAAGATCGGGAGGCCCAGGAAACACCATATATTTT
TRBJ1-1,TRBD1,TRBV5-1,few,CATHLGQYYMNTEAFF,TGCGCCACCCATTTGGGACAGTATTACATGAACACTGAAGCTTTCTTT
TRBJ2-7,.,TRBV6-1,.,CASTGTGGYEQYF,TGTGCCAGCACCGGAACCGGGGGCTACGAGCAGTACTTC
TRBJ2-1,TRBD2,TRBV6-2/TRBV6-3,.,CASSGREAGVPSLDEQFF,TGTGCCAGCAGTGGCCGGGAAGCGGGAGTGCCTTCTTTGGATGAGCAGTTCTTC
TRBJ2-5,.,TRBV5-1,.,CASSFRHEQTQYF,TGCGCCAGCAGCTTCCGACATGAGCAGACCCAGTACTTC
TRBJ2-7,.,TRBV20-1,once,CSAGGTSSYEQYF,TGCAGTGCGGGAGGCACCAGCTCCTACGAGCAGTACTTC
TRBJ1-2,.,TRBV5-1,.,CASSLETGLNYGYTF,TGCGCCAGCAGCTTGGAAACGGGACTAAACTATGGCTACACCTTC
TRBJ2-1,.,TRBV5-1,.,CASGPGNSYNEQFF,TGCGCCAGCGGTCCCGGCAACTCCTACAATGAGCAGTTCTTC
TRBJ2-5,TRBD1,TRBV24-1,few,CATSDGDRGHQETQYF,TGTGCCACCAGTGATGGGGACAGGGGGCACCAAGAGACCCAGTACTTC
TRBJ2-5,TRBD1,TRBV11-2,.,CASSPLPGQGKETQYF,TGTGCCAGCAGCCCGTTACCGGGACAGGGGAAAGAGACCCAGTACTTC
TRBJ2-3,TRBD2,TRBV3-1,.,CASSQGSRRGSTDTQYF,TGTGCCAGCAGCCAAGGGTCTCGGCGGGGGAGCACAGATACGCAGTATTTT
TRBJ2-3,TRBD2,TRBV10-3,few,CAISPSGSTDTQYF,TGTGCCATCAGCCCTAGCGGGAGCACAGATACGCAGTATTTT
TRBJ2-3,TRBD1,TRBV28,few,CASSAWDRVAATDTQYF,TGTGCCAGCAGCGCGTGGGACAGGGTGGCAGCAACAGATACGCAGTATTTT
TRBJ1-2,TRBD1,TRBV24-1,many,CATSDPGQNYGYTF,TGTGCCACCAGTGACCCGGGACAGAACTATGGCTACACCTTC
TRBJ2-1,TRBD2,TRBV5-4,few,CASSLGSGRASNEQFF,TGTGCCAGCAGCTTGGGGAGCGGGAGGGCCTCGAATGAGCAGTTCTTC